A single T cell receptor beta chain is shown here with its context. The antigen remains undetermined. The data derive from a study of PD-1 blockade in classical Hodgkin lymphoma. Study-wide results and limits: Researchers reported that CD4+ TCR diversity, though not CD8+, rose significantly by C4D1.

Trimming took 4 bases from V and 8 from J; bases not matched to a gene: 8. Germline CDR1 SGHDT, CDR2 YYEEEE. The CDR3 has 14 residues. Time point denoted: cycle 4 day 1 (C4D1), after 5 to 7 weeks of nivolumab. Relapse after autologous stem cell transplantation occurred in every patient, and brentuximab vedotin exposure varied. Thawed PBMCs were subjected to magnetic negative selection, which yielded isolated CD8+ T cells. Each best response was a complete response, a partial response or progressive disease. Sequenced by immunoSEQ multiplex PCR; TCRdb stores in-frame clones only, minus some. The data hold 4,000 to 6,000 clones, with less than 75% observed a single time.

The sequence came from a human donor with classical Hodgkin lymphoma. The chain links TRBV5-6 to TRBJ1-2, with 10 bases identical to TRBD1. The sample was CD8+ T cells from blood, taken before the fourth cycle of nivolumab. CDR3 protein: CASSLGQGFGGYTF. The DNA for the CDR3 is TGTGCCAGCAGCCTGGGACAGGGGTTCGGGGGCTACACCTTC.